This is a list of T cell receptor beta chains from one sample in a study of blood T cell repertoires in COVID-19. Sequenced by immunoSEQ multiplex PCR; TCRdb stores in-frame clones only, minus some. The table includes around 110,000 clones, 80% to 85% detected once. Sample: peripheral blood. These receptors were obtained from a woman in her sixties or seventies with acute or convalescent COVID-19. CDR3s include the opening cysteine and the closing phenylalanine or tryptophan. The order of the fields is V gene, J gene, clone size, D gene, CDR3 protein, CDR3 DNA. D genes are given only for firm matches. The size field is filled for only some rows; it gives once, few, many or a size class.

V: TRBV11-2; J: TRBJ2-1; size: -; D: -; CDR3: CASSTRWEQFF; DNA: TGTGCCAGCAGCACGAGGTGGGAGCAGTTCTTC
V: TRBV3-1/TRBV3-2; J: TRBJ2-5; size: -; D: -; CDR3: CASSQQSGGQYF; DNA: TGTGCCAGCAGCCAACAGTCCGGGGGCCAGTACTTC
V: TRBV3-1/TRBV3-2; J: TRBJ2-3; size: -; D: TRBD2; CDR3: CASSQEAARGADTQYF; DNA: TGTGCCAGCAGCCAAGAAGCAGCGCGGGGGGCAGATACGCAGTATTTT
V: TRBV18; J: TRBJ2-3; size: -; D: TRBD1; CDR3: CASSQTGEALDTQYF; DNA: TGTGCCAGCTCACAGACAGGGGAGGCGTTAGATACGCAGTATTTT
V: TRBV5-5; J: TRBJ2-7; size: -; D: TRBD2; CDR3: CASSLWLAVTYEQYF; DNA: TGTGCCAGCAGCTTGTGGCTAGCGGTGACCTACGAGCAGTACTTC
V: TRBV5-1; J: TRBJ2-1; size: -; D: -; CDR3: CASSINRDYEQFF; DNA: TGCGCCAGCAGTATCAACAGGGATTATGAGCAGTTCTTC
V: TRBV7-3; J: TRBJ1-1; size: few; D: -; CDR3: CASSPRSGYSGEAFF; DNA: TGTGCCAGCAGCCCGCGATCAGGGTACTCGGGTGAAGCTTTCTTT
V: TRBV5-8; J: TRBJ2-7; size: -; D: -; CDR3: CASSSLYEQYF; DNA: TGTGCCAGCAGCTCCCTGTACGAGCAGTACTTC
V: TRBV19; J: TRBJ1-6; size: few; D: -; CDR3: CASSPATGSPLHF; DNA: TGTGCCAGTAGTCCAGCGACTGGTTCACCCCTCCACTTT
V: TRBV5-5; J: TRBJ1-1; size: once; D: -; CDR3: CASSLLNTEAFF; DNA: TGTGCCAGCAGCTTGCTCAACACTGAAGCTTTCTTT
V: TRBV6-5; J: TRBJ1-2; size: few; D: -; CDR3: CASTTRGMDYGYTF; DNA: TGTGCCAGCACTACCAGGGGCATGGACTATGGCTACACCTTC
V: TRBV5-4; J: TRBJ2-3; size: -; D: TRBD2; CDR3: CASSLGVTSDTDTQYF; DNA: TGTGCCAGCAGCTTGGGGGTGACTAGCGACACGGATACGCAGTATTTT
V: TRBV5-5; J: TRBJ1-5; size: -; D: TRBD1; CDR3: CASSLVSGQGGQPQHF; DNA: TGTGCCAGCAGCTTGGTGTCTGGACAGGGCGGTCAGCCCCAGCATTTT
V: TRBV3-1/TRBV3-2; J: TRBJ2-5; size: -; D: -; CDR3: CASSQDRGGRETQYF; DNA: TGTGCCAGCAGCCAAGATAGGGGGGGCCGGGAGACCCAGTACTTC